These 5 T cell receptor beta chains share one sample of origin, sequenced in a study of T cell repertoires in cytomegalovirus infection. MiXCR, run by TCRdb on the reads, gives a single entry per CDR3 protein. The sample consists of 700,000 to 900,000 distinct CDR3 sequences, about 28% of them appearing once. These receptors have no known antigen. The material was cultured CD8+ T cells from PBMCs, obtained from culture after CMV antigen stimulation. The receptor source for this set is a human donor in good health (CMV status not recorded). Some clones in this sample may be carry-over from other donors' samples.

CDR3 sequence reads: CSARDLGLAGGFGQFF. The CDR3 DNA reads as TGCAGTGCTAGAGATCTAGGACTAGCGGGGGGCTTTGGGCAGTTCTTC. The chain joins TRBV20-1 to TRBJ2-1; 14 bases are shared with TRBD2. CDR1 is DFQATT, CDR2 SNEGSKA, per germline (reference sequence). After removal of 0 bases from V and 12 bases from J, the junction contained 10 bases not matched to a gene. The CDR3 length is 16 residues.

The rearrangement joins TRBV25-1 to TRBJ2-7; D is uncertain. This CDR3 region has 14 residues. Germline V CDR1 and CDR2: MGHDK, SYGVNS. V gave up 0 bases and J gave up 2 bases, with 8 bases separating them. The CDR3 DNA follows: TGTGCCAGCAGTGAATATTACACTGCCTACGAGCAGTACTTC. It encodes CASSEYYTAYEQYF.

This clonotype was seen at least ten times. In DNA form, the CDR3 reads TGCAGTGCTAGAGATAGGGAACAGGGGAATGAAAAACTGTTTTTT. This codes for CSARDREQGNEKLFF. The chain couples TRBV20-1 to TRBJ1-4; 7 bases are a match to TRBD1. Germline V gene lookup returns CDR1 DFQATT and CDR2 SNEGSKA (reference sequence). V lost 0 bases to trimming and J lost 5 bases; unmatched junction nucleotides: 6. The CDR3 sequence is 15 residues long.

This clonotype was seen repeatedly, ten times or more. The V call is TRBV7-9, the J call TRBJ2-3; no firm D call. The CDR3 has 20 residues. V gave up 1 base and J gave up 1 base, with 24 bases separating them. The germline V gene has CDR1 SEHNR and CDR2 FQNEAQ (reference sequence). CDR3 amino acids: CASSLDVNGPDLLGTDTQYF. The DNA of the CDR3 is TGTGCCAGCAGCTTAGATGTGAACGGTCCGGACCTCCTCGGCACAGATACGCAGTATTTT. Combining the CDR3 with reference TRBV7-9 and TRBJ2-3 gives the whole variable domain DTGVSQNPRHKITKRGQNVTFRCDPISEHNRLYWYRQTLGQGPEFLTYFQNEAQLEKSRLLSDRFSAERPKGSFSTLEIQRTEQGDSAMYLCASSLDVNGPDLLGTDTQYFGPGTRLTVL.

The sample holds a few counts of this clonotype. V gene TRBV5-1 combines with J gene TRBJ2-1; no clear D gene. This CDR3 has 14 amino acids. Deletions cut 2 bases from V and 7 bases from J, with 13 bases between. Per germline, CDR1 SGHRS and CDR2 YFSETQ. DNA of the CDR3: TGCGCCAGCAGCTTTTATCCGCCGCCGAATGAGCAGTTCTTC. It specifies CASSFYPPPNEQFF.